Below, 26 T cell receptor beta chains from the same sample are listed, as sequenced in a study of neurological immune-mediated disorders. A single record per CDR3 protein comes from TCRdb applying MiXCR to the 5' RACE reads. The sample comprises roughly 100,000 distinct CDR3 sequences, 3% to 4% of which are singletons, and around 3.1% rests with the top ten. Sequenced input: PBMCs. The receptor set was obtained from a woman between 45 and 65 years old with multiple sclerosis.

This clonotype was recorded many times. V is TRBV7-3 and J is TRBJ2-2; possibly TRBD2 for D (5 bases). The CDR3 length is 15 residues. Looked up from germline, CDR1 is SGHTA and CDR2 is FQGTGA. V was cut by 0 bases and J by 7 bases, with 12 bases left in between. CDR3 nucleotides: TGTGCCAGCAGCTTAACCCCGGTCGGGAACGGGGAGCTGTTTTTT. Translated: CASSLTPVGNGELFF.

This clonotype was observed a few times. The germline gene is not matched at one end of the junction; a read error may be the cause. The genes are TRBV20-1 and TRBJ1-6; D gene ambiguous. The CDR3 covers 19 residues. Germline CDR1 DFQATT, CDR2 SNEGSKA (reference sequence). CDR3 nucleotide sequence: TGCAGTGCCACCCAATGGCCCACTATTCCGAGCTCCTATAATTCAACCCTCAACTTT. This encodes CSATQWPTIPSSYNSTLNF.

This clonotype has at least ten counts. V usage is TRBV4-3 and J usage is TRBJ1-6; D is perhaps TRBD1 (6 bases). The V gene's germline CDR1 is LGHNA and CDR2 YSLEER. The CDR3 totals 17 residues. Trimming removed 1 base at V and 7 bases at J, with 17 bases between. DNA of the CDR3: TGCGCCAGCAGCCAAGCCACCTGGGGGGCTGGGAATTCACCCCTCCACTTT. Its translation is CASSQATWGAGNSPLHF.

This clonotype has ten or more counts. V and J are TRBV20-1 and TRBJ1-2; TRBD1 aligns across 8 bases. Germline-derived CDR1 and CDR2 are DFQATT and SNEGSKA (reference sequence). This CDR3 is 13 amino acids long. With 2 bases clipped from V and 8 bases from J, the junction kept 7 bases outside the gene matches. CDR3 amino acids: CSARYPGGQGYTF. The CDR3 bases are TGCAGTGCTAGATACCCAGGGGGCCAGGGCTACACCTTC.

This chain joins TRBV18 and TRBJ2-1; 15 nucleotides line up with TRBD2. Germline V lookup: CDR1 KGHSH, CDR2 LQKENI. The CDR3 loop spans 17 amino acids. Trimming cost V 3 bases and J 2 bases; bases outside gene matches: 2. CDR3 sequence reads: CASSPGTSGGTYNEQFF. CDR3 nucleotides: TGTGCCAGCTCACCCGGGACTAGCGGGGGGACCTACAATGAGCAGTTCTTC.

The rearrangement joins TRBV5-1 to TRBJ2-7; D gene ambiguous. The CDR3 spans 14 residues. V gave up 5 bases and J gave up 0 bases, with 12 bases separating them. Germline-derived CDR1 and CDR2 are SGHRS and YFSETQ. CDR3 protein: CASRASVSSYEQYF. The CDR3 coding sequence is TGCGCCAGCAGGGCCAGCGTGAGCTCCTACGAGCAGTACTTC. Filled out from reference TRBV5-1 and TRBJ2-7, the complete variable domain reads KAGVTQTPRYLIKTRGQQVTLSCSPISGHRSVSWYQQTPGQGLQFLFEYFSETQRNKGNFPGRFSGRQFSNSRSEMNVSTLELGDSALYLCASRASVSSYEQYFGPGTRLTVT.

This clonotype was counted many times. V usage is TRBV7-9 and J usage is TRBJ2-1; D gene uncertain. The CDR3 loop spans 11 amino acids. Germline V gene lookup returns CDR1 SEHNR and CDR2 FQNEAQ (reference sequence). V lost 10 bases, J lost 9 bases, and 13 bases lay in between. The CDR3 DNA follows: TGTGCCACCCCCCGGTGGGGTGAGCAGTTCTTC. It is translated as CATPRWGEQFF. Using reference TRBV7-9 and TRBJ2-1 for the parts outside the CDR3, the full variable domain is DTGVSQNPRHKITKRGQNVTFRCDPISEHNRLYWYRQTLGQGPEFLTYFQNEAQLEKSRLLSDRFSAERPKGSFSTLEIQRTEQGDSAMYLCATPRWGEQFFGPGTRLTVL.

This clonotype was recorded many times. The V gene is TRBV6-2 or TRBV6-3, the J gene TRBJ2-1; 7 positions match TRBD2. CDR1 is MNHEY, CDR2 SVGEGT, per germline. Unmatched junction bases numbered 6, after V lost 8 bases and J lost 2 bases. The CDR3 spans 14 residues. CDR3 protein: CASCLGGTYNEQFF. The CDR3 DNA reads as TGTGCCAGCTGCCTCGGGGGGACCTACAATGAGCAGTTCTTC.

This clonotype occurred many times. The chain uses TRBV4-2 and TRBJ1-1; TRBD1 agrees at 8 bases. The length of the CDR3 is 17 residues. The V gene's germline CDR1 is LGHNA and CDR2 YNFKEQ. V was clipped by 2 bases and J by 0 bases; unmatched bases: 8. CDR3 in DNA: TGTGCCAGCAGCCAATCCCGACAGGGGACCATGAACACTGAAGCTTTCTTT. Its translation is CASSQSRQGTMNTEAFF.

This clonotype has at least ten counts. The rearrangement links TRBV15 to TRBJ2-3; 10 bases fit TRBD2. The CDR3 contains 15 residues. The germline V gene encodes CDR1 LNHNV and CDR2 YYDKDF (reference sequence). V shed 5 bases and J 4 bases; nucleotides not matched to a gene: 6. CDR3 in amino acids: CATSPPAGGPDTQYF. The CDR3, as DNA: TGTGCCACCAGCCCTCCAGCGGGGGGGCCAGATACGCAGTATTTT.

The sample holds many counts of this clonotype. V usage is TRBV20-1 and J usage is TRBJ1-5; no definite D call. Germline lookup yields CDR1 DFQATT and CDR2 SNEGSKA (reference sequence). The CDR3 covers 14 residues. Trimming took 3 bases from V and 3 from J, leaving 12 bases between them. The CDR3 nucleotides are TGCAGTGCTAGGCAAGCGCAGTACAATCAGCCCCAGCATTTT. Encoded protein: CSARQAQYNQPQHF.

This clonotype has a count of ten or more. CDR3 in amino acids: CSARAGGGQETQYF. DNA for the CDR3: TGCAGTGCTAGAGCGGGGGGAGGACAAGAGACCCAGTACTTC. The rearrangement links TRBV20-1 to TRBJ2-5, with 7 bases lining up with TRBD2. Per the germline V gene, CDR1 is DFQATT and CDR2 is SNEGSKA (reference sequence). CDR3 length: 14 residues. The J segment lost 2 bases and the V segment lost 1 base, leaving 4 bases of the junction unmatched.

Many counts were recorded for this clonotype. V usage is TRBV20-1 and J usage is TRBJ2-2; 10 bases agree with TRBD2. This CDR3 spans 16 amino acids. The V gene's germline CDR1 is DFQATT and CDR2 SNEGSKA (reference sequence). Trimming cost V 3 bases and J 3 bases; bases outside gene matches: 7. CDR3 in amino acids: CSASVAGGPDTGELFF. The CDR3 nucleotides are TGCAGTGCTAGTGTAGCGGGGGGCCCGGACACCGGGGAGCTGTTTTTT.

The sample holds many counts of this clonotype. This CDR3 reads CASSLGQDRPYNEQFF. CDR3 nucleotide sequence: TGTGCCAGCAGTTTAGGGCAGGACCGCCCCTACAATGAGCAGTTCTTC. The chain couples TRBV27 to TRBJ2-1; D uncertain. The CDR3 totals 16 residues. V shed 2 bases and J shed 2 bases, with 13 bases lying between them. Per the germline V gene, CDR1 is MNHEY and CDR2 is SMNVEV (reference sequence).

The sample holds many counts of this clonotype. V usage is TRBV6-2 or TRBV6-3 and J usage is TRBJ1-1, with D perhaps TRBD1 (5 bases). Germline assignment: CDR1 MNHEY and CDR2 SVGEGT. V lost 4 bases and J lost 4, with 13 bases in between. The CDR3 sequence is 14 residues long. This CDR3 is CASSSTGARTEAFF. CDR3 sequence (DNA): TGTGCCAGCAGTTCAACTGGGGCACGCACTGAAGCTTTCTTT.

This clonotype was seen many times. The CDR3 DNA is TGTGCCAGCTCACCATTGGGGACAGCGTTCCCGGAGACCCAGTACTTC. Translation gives CASSPLGTAFPETQYF. The chain uses TRBV18 and TRBJ2-5; TRBD1 matches 7 bases. Looked up from germline, CDR1 is KGHSH and CDR2 is LQKENI. The CDR3 sequence is 16 residues long. The trim removed 2 bases at V and 5 bases at J, leaving 11 bases unmatched.

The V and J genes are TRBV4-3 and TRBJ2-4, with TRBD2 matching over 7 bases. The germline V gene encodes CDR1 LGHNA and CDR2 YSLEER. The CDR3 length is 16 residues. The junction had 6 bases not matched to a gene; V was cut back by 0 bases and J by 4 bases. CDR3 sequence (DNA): TGCGCCAGCAGCCAAGATGTGTCGGGGGGTAAAAACATTCAGTACTTC. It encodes CASSQDVSGGKNIQYF.

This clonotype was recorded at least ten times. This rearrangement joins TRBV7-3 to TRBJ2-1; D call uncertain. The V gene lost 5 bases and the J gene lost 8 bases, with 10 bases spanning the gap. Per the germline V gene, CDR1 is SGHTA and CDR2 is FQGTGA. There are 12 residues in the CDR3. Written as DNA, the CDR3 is TGTGCCAGCAGCCCTAATGAGCATGAGCAGTTCTTC. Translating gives CASSPNEHEQFF.

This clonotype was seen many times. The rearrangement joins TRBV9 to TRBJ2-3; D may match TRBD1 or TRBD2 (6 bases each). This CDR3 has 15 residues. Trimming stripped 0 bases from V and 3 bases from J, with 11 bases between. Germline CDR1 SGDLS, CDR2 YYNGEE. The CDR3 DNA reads TGTGCCAGCAGCGTAGGGGGGGCTTGGACAGATACGCAGTATTTT. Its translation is CASSVGGAWTDTQYF.

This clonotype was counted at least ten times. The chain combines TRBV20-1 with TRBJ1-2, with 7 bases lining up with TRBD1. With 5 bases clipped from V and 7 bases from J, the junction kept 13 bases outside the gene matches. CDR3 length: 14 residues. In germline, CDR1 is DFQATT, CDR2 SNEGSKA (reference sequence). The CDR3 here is CSAETITRDSGYTF. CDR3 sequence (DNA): TGCAGTGCTGAAACTATAACCCGGGACAGTGGCTACACCTTC.

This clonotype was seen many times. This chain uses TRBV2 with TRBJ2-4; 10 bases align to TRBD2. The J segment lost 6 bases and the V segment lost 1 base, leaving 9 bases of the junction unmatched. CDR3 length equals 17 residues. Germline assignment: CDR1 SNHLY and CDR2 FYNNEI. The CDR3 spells CASSEVRLAGAINIQYF. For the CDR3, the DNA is TGTGCCAGCAGTGAAGTCCGGCTAGCGGGGGCGATAAACATTCAGTACTTC.

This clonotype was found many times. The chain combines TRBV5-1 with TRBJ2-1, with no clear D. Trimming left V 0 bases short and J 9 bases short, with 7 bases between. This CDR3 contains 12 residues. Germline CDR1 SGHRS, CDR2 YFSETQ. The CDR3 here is CASSLVEGEQFF. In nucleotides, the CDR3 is TGCGCCAGCAGCTTGGTAGAAGGTGAGCAGTTCTTC.

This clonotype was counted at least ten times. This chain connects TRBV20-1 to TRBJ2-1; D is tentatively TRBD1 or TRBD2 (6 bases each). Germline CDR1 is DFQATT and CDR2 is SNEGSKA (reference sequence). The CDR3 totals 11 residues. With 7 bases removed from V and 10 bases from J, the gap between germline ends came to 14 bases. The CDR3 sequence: CSVRGGLEQFF. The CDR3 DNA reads TGCAGTGTGAGAGGGGGGCTCGAGCAGTTCTTC.

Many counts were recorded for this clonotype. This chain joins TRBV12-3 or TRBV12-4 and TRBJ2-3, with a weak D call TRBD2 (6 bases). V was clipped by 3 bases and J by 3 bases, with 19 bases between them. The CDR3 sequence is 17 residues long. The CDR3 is CASSFDSRGLWTDTQYF. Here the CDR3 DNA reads TGTGCCAGCAGTTTTGACTCTAGGGGACTCTGGACAGATACGCAGTATTTT.

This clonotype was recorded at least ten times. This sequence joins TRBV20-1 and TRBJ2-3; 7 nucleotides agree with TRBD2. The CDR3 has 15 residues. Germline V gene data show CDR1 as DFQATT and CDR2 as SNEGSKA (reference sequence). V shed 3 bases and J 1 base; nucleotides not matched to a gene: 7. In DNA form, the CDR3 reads TGCAGTGCTAGCCCAACGAGCGGGGGCACAGATACGCAGTATTTT. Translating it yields CSASPTSGGTDTQYF.

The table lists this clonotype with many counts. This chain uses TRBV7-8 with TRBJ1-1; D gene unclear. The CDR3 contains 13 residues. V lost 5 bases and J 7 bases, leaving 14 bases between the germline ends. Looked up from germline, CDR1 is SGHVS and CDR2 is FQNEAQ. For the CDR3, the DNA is TGTGCCAGCAGCAATTATATCTTGGATGAAGCTTTCTTT. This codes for CASSNYILDEAFF.